The clone carrying this T cell receptor (beta chain) was found many times. The antigen remains unidentified. TCRdb called the 5' RACE reads again in MiXCR, with one record for every CDR3 protein. The data show some 690,000 distinct CDR3 sequences, around 21% seen once. This sample was taken from a study of identical twins. The CDR3 sequence is 12 residues long. The germline V gene encodes CDR1 DFQATT and CDR2 SNEGSKA (reference sequence). V dropped 5 bases and J dropped 3 bases, with 11 bases sitting between them. Whole-study results and caveats: Within beta out-of-frame sequences, the excess sharing observed between twins was weaker.

Separately, the same data were catalogued under a study of T cells expressing NK-cell markers. Per that study: Sequencing covered eight donors, seven HCMV-seropositive and one seronegative. The study found these clonotypes also leading the CD3+CD56-NKG2C+ fraction in a few donors. Uncertainty persisted over the HCMV specificity of expanded NKG2C+ T cell clones.

Sequencing used PBMCs. The chain combines TRBV20-1 with TRBJ2-7; tentative D call: TRBD1 (6 bases). The TCR originated in a woman under 30 in good health. CDR3 loop: CSAVTGIYEQYF. CDR3 nucleotides: TGCAGTGCTGTAACAGGGATCTACGAGCAGTACTTC.